This T cell receptor (beta chain) was sequenced during a study of blood T cell repertoires in COVID-19 (dated by TCRdb to 2018 to 2021). For the study in its entirety: The collaborator samples originated in the United States, Italy and Spain and spanned the acute and convalescent phases of COVID-19. The material from the prospective study consisted of cDNA or gDNA derived from T cells, B-cell-depleted T cells, or PBMCs. The dataset comprised deeply sampled blood TCRbeta repertoires from subjects exposed to, actively infected with, or recovered from COVID-19. The repertoires were released in a freely available public database meant as a resource for research on the immune response to SARS-CoV-2. The samples were drawn from two sources: the first 160 participants of the ongoing ImmuneRACE study, and 1,000 to 1,500 subjects contributed by 6 global collaborators. Sample metadata almost always included a de-identified subject ID, COVID-19 status, age in years and sex. HLA class I and class II types, where available, came from metadata supplied by the sample provider rather than from assay-based typing. Overall study outcomes, separate from this receptor: The amount of clinical and demographic metadata varied by source and participant and was provided uncurated.

As a fraction of the sample, this clone is medium-sized (0.01 to 0.1%). Which antigen it targets is not known. No per-base quality is available; no much larger clone lies one base away. TCRbeta CDR3 regions were amplified from genomic DNA by means of the immunoSEQ Assay, a bias-controlled multiplex PCR. The original methods were these. Within the assay, amplification of reference gene primers was used to estimate how many nucleated cells each sample contained. Sequence reads were collapsed and filtered to measure the absolute abundance of every unique TCRbeta CDR3 rearrangement. For each sample, productive Simpson clonality was calculated by taking the square root of Simpson's diversity index across productive rearrangements. The source is immuneACCESS, and TCRdb retained only in-frame sequences with V and J called. Part of the clones is not carried over; for the studies checked, unresolved V genes explain less than half of this, and the remainder is unexplained. V and J calls and clone size come straight from that table; D and trimming were deduced from the DNA. The table for this sample lists tens of thousands of clones; around 88% of them were counted only once. The ten largest clones represent less than 5% of the sample.

The collaborating institutions used their own protocols to collect whole blood in K2EDTA tubes. For TCRbeta analysis, collaborators shipped samples as frozen whole blood, isolated PBMCs, or DNA extracted from either of those sample types. Reading the germline V gene gives CDR1 SNHLY and CDR2 FYNNEI. The CDR3 starts with the cysteine, ends with the phenylalanine, and has 16 residues. Only CDR3 DNA is held: 48 bases, read in frame from base 1. V trim: 4 bases; J trim: 1 base; unmatched bases: 8. Here the chain combines TRBV2 and TRBJ1-1; TRBD1 matches 8 bases in the middle. This TCR was sampled from a man in his 60s with acute or convalescent COVID-19. The sequencing input was peripheral blood. The DNA sequence is as follows: TGTGCCAGCAGTGCGTCCCCCGACAGGGGGAACACTGAAGCTTTCTTT. Its product reads: CASSASPDRGNTEAFF.